This T cell receptor beta chain was identified in a study of cytomegalovirus exposure and HLA in healthy donors. Study observations and caveats: Association with HLA alleles at 0.05 false discovery rate was found for 15,000 to 20,000 TCR beta sequences in a later analysis. Productive rates of about 90% or about 30% were seen for most TCR beta V segments in an earlier analysis.

As regards this clone: Its antigen is unknown.

PCR primers comprised 60 Vbeta and 13 Jbeta primers. Clones were read by immunoSEQ multiplex PCR, and TCRdb kept only the in-frame ones, dropping some. Among about 190,000 clones listed, 80% to 85% were seen once. Healthy people donating bone marrow made up the donors. The CDR3 is made up of 19 amino acids. CDR1 and CDR2 from the germline V gene are SGHRS and YFSETQ. J gave up 4 bases and V 4 bases, and 16 bases lay outside the gene matches. The sample was PBMCs. This TCR was recovered from a boy under 18 in good health and CMV-seronegative. The chain is built from TRBV5-1 and TRBJ2-5, with TRBD2 identical over 13 bases. CDR3 amino acids: CASSLTRTSGRVNTETQYF. The CDR3, as DNA: TGCGCCAGCAGCCTAACCAGGACTAGCGGGAGAGTCAACACAGAGACCCAGTACTTC.